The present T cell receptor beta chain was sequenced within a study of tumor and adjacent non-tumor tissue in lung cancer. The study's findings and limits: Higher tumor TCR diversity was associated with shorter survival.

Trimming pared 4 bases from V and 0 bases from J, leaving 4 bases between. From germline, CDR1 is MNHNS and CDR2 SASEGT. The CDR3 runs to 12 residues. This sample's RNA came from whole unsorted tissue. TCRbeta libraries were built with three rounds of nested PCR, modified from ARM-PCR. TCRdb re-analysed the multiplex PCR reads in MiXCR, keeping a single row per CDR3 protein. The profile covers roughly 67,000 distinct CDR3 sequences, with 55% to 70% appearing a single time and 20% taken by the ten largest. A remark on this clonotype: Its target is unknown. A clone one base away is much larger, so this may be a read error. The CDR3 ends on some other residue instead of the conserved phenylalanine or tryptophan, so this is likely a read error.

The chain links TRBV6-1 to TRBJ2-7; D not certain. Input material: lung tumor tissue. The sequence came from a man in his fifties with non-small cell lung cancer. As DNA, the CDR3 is TGTGCCAGCAGTGTCAGCTCCTACGAGCAGTACATC. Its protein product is CASSVSSYEQYI.